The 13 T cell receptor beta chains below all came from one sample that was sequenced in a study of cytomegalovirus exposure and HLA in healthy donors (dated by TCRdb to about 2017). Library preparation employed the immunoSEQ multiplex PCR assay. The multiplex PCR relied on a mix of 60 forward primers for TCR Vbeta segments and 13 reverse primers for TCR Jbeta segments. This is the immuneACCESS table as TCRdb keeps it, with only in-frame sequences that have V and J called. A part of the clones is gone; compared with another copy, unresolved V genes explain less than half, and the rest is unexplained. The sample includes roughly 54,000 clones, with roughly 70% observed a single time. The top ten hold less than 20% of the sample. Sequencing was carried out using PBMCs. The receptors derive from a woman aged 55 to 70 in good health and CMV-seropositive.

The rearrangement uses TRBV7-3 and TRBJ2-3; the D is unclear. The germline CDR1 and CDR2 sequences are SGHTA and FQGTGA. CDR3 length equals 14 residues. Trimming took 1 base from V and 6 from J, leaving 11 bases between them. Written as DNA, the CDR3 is TGTGCCAGCAGCTTAAACTCCCCGCCCGATACGCAGTATTTT. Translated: CASSLNSPPDTQYF.

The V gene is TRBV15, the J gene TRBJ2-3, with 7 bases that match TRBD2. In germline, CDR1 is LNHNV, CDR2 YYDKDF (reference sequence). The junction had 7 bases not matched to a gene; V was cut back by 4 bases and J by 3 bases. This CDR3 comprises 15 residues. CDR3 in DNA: TGTGCCACCAGCACCCAGCGGGGTTGGACAGATACGCAGTATTTT. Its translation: CATSTQRGWTDTQYF. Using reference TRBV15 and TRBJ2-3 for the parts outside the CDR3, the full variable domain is DAMVIQNPRYQVTQFGKPVTLSCSQTLNHNVMYWYQQKSSQAPKLLFHYYDKDFNNEADTPDNFQSRRPNTSFCFLDIRSPGLGDTAMYLCATSTQRGWTDTQYFGPGTRLTVL.

In DNA, the CDR3 is TGTGCCAGCAGCTTCAACCCCTTCGACAGGGGTCAGCCCCAGCATTTT. The encoded protein is CASSFNPFDRGQPQHF. The rearrangement joins TRBV7-2 to TRBJ1-5, with TRBD1 matching over 8 bases. V lost 3 bases, J lost 6 bases, and 10 bases stayed unmatched. This CDR3 is built from 16 residues. Germline CDR1 SGHTA, CDR2 FQGNSA.

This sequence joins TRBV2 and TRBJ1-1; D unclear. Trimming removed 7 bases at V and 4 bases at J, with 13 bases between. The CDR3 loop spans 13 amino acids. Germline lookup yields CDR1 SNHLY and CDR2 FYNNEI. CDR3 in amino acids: CASTQSGGTEAFF. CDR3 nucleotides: TGTGCCAGCACCCAAAGCGGTGGCACTGAAGCTTTCTTT. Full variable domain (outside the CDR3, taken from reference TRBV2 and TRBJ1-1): EPEVTQTPSHQVTQMGQEVILRCVPISNHLYFYWYRQILGQKVEFLVSFYNNEISEKSEIFDDQFSVERPDGSNFTLKIRSTKLEDSAMYFCASTQSGGTEAFFGQGTRLTVV.

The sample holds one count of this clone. The CDR3 protein is CASSEVSRATEAFF. The CDR3 region has the DNA TGTGCCAGCAGTGAAGTGAGCAGGGCCACTGAAGCTTTCTTT. The chain joins TRBV6-1 to TRBJ1-1, with TRBD1 as a possible D gene (5 bases). CDR3 length: 14 amino acids. The V gene lost 1 base and the J gene lost 4 bases, with 10 bases spanning the gap. CDR1 and CDR2 (germline): MNHNS, SASEGT.

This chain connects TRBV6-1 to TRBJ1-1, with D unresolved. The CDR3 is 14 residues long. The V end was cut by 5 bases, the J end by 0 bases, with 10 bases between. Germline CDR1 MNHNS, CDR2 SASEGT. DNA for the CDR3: TGTGCCAGCAGTAACATACGGGTGAACACTGAAGCTTTCTTT. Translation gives CASSNIRVNTEAFF.

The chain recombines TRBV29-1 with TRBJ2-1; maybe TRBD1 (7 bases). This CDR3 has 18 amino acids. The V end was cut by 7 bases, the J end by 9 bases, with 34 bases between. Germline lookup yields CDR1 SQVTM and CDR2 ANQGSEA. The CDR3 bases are TGCAGCGGTTGTGGGGGGAAGGCCCGGGGACAGCACGAAGGTGAGCAGTTCTTC. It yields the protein CSGCGGKARGQHEGEQFF.

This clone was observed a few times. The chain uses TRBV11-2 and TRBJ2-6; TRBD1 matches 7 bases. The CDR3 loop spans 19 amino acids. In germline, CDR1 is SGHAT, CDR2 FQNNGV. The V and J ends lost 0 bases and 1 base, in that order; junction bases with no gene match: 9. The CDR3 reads CASSLDIEGAWSGANVLTF. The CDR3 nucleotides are TGTGCCAGCAGCTTAGATATCGAGGGGGCATGGTCTGGGGCCAACGTCCTGACTTTC.

CDR3 in amino acids: CASRYSGQVEGEAFF. Here the CDR3 DNA reads TGTGCCAGTAGATACTCGGGACAGGTTGAGGGTGAAGCTTTCTTT. The chain combines TRBV19 with TRBJ1-1; TRBD1 aligns across 8 bases. In germline, CDR1 is LNHDA, CDR2 SQIVND (reference sequence). CDR3 size: 15 residues. The V gene end was trimmed by 6 bases and the J gene end by 7 bases; junction bases not matched to a gene: 13. The full variable domain, rest sourced from reference TRBV19 and TRBJ1-1, is DGGITQSPKYLFRKEGQNVTLSCEQNLNHDAMYWYRQDPGQGLRLIYYSQIVNDFQKGDIAEGYSVSREKKESFPLTVTSAQKNPTAFYLCASRYSGQVEGEAFFGQGTRLTVV.

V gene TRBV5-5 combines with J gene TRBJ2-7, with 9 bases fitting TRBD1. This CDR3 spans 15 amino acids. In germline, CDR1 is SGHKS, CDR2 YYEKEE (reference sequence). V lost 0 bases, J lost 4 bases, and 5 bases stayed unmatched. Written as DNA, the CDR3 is TGTGCCAGCAGCTTGGGGCCGGACAGGGGATACGAGCAGTACTTC. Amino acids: CASSLGPDRGYEQYF.

CDR3 coding DNA: TGTGCCAGCACCTCGACGGGGTCCGGGGAGCTGTTTTTT. Translation: CASTSTGSGELFF. The rearrangement links TRBV2 to TRBJ2-2; D is perhaps TRBD2 (5 bases). Germline CDR1 reads SNHLY; CDR2 reads FYNNEI. The V end was cut by 7 bases, the J end by 6 bases, with 12 bases between. CDR3 size: 13 residues.

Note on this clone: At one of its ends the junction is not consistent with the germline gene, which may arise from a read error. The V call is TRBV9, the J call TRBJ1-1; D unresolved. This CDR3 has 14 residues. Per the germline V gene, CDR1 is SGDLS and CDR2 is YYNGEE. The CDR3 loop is CASSVGVGGTGAFF. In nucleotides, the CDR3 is TGTGCCAGCAGCGTAGGGGTGGGAGGCACTGGAGCTTTCTTT.

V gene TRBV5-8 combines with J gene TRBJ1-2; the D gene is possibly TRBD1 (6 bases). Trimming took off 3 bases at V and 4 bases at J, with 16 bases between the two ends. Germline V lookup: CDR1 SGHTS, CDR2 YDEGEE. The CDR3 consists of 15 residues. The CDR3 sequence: CASSYAGQSSYGYTF. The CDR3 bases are TGTGCCAGCAGCTACGCTGGACAGTCTAGCTATGGCTACACCTTC.